This TCR beta chain emerged from a study of CD8 T cells in ankylosing spondylitis. The CDR3 is made up of 14 amino acids. V gave up 5 bases and J gave up 5 bases; unmatched junction bases: 8. CDR1 is DFQATT, CDR2 SNEGSKA, per germline (reference sequence). TCRdb ran MiXCR on the 5' RACE reads and lists one entry per CDR3 protein. The sample lists about 360,000 distinct CDR3 sequences; roughly 14% were seen once. This clonotype was obtained from a male donor with ankylosing spondylitis or in good health (not recorded which). The specimen was blood, either unsorted or a sorted T cell fraction (not recorded which). The rearrangement joins TRBV20-1 to TRBJ2-7, with 11 positions matching TRBD2. For the CDR3, the DNA is TGCAGTGCTGACGGGACTAGCGGAGATGACGAGCAGTACTTC. Translated: CSADGTSGDDEQYF.